Below, 26 T cell receptor beta chains from the same sample are listed, as sequenced in a study of blood T cell repertoires in COVID-19. Some clones are missing from TCRdb's copy, which holds only in-frame ones; the method was immunoSEQ multiplex PCR. The sample includes some 72,000 clones, around nine tenths of them seen just once. The sample consisted of peripheral blood. All receptors come from a man aged 50 or older with active or convalescent COVID-19.

This chain links TRBV2 with TRBJ2-1; TRBD2 aligns across 13 bases. The CDR3 consists of 13 residues. The trim removed 9 bases at V and 5 bases at J, leaving 1 base unmatched. Germline CDR1 is SNHLY and CDR2 is FYNNEI. Written as DNA, the CDR3 is TGTGCCAGGGGACTAGCGGGGAACAATGAGCAGTTCTTC. As protein: CARGLAGNNEQFF.

The chain has TRBV10-3 and TRBJ1-6; 8 bases fit TRBD1. With V trimmed by 3 bases and J by 6 bases, 1 base remained unmatched. The V gene's germline CDR1 is ENHRY and CDR2 SYGVKD. The CDR3 runs to 14 residues. The CDR3 DNA reads as TGTGCCATCAGTGACGGACAGGGTAATTCACCCCTCCACTTT. Protein: CAISDGQGNSPLHF.

The chain couples TRBV7-6 to TRBJ2-1, with TRBD2 identical over 9 bases. The V segment lost 2 bases and the J segment 8 bases; nucleotides outside the gene matches: 10. Germline V CDR1 and CDR2: SGHVS, FNYEAQ. This CDR3 contains 16 residues. CDR3 coding DNA: TGTGCCAGCAGCTTAATGGGCGGGGGGGCCATCCATGAGCAGTTCTTC. Residues: CASSLMGGGAIHEQFF.

This clone was seen only a few times. This likely came from a read error, as a far larger clone is one base away. The chain links TRBV7-6 to TRBJ2-3; the match to TRBD2 covers 9 bases. The CDR3 has 15 amino acids. Germline CDR1 SGHVS, CDR2 FNYEAQ. CDR3 sequence reads: CASCLAGGGGDTQYF. The CDR3 DNA follows: TGTGCCAGCTGCTTAGCGGGCGGGGGGGGAGATACGCAGTATTTT. Based on the CDR3 plus reference TRBV7-6 and TRBJ2-3, the full variable domain is GAGVSQSPRYKVTKRGQDVALRCDPISGHVSLYWYRQALGQGPEFLTYFNYEAQQDKSGLPNDRFSAERPEGSISTLTIQRTEQRDSAMYRCASCLAGGGGDTQYFGPGTRLTVL.

V and J are TRBV11-2 and TRBJ1-5; 9 bases are a match to TRBD1. The germline gives CDR1 SGHAT, CDR2 FQNNGV. V lost 7 bases to trimming and J lost 8 bases; unmatched junction nucleotides: 12. The CDR3 is 15 residues long. Written as DNA, the CDR3 is TGTGCCAGCACGCCCGGACAGGGGAATTTTGAGCCCCAGCATTTT. Translation gives CASTPGQGNFEPQHF.

The rearrangement links TRBV6-6 to TRBJ2-7, with 8 bases lining up with TRBD2. J was trimmed by 6 bases and V by 7 bases; bases with no gene match: 8. Germline V lookup: CDR1 MNHNY, CDR2 SVGAGI (reference sequence). CDR3 size: 13 residues. In DNA form, the CDR3 reads TGTGCCAGCACGGGGGGGCGCGCGGGCGAGCAGTACTTC. Translation: CASTGGRAGEQYF.

The V call is TRBV2, the J call TRBJ1-2; maybe TRBD1 (6 bases). V gave up 1 base and J gave up 4 bases, with 7 bases separating them. Germline V gene sequence: CDR1 SNHLY, CDR2 FYNNEI. The CDR3 contains 13 residues. The CDR3 reads CASSEGQVYGYTF. The CDR3 nucleotides read TGTGCCAGCAGTGAAGGACAGGTCTATGGCTACACCTTC.

The V call is TRBV10-2, the J call TRBJ2-1; TRBD1 matches at 9 bases. CDR1 is WSHSY, CDR2 SAAADI, per germline. CDR3 length: 14 residues. J lost 7 bases, V lost 6 bases, and 7 bases had no gene match. The CDR3 region has the DNA TGCGCCAGCAGGGCCGGGGACAGGGTAAATGAGCAGTTCTTC. Its protein product is CASRAGDRVNEQFF.

This clone was counted a single time. V is TRBV28 and J is TRBJ2-7, with 12 bases lining up with TRBD1. Trimming at V came to 4 bases and at J to 2 bases, leaving 0 bases not matched to a gene. This CDR3 comprises 14 residues. Germline values: CDR1 MDHEN, CDR2 SYDVKM. The CDR3 DNA reads TGTGCCAGCAGTTGGGACAGGGGGCCCTACGAGCAGTACTTC. Its translation: CASSWDRGPYEQYF. The variable domain in full, completed from reference TRBV28 and TRBJ2-7, reads DVKVTQSSRYLVKRTGEKVFLECVQDMDHENMFWYRQDPGLGLRLIYFSYDVKMKEKGDIPEGYSVSREKKERFSLILESASTNQTSMYLCASSWDRGPYEQYFGPGTRLTVT.

The rearrangement links TRBV7-7 to TRBJ2-2, with 10 bases identical to TRBD2. The CDR3 is 16 amino acids. V shed 3 bases, J shed 6 bases, and the junction held 7 bases outside the gene matches. Germline V gene sequence: CDR1 SSHAT, CDR2 FNYEAQ (reference sequence). The CDR3 protein is CASSFTSGVGAGELFF. The DNA of the CDR3 is TGTGCCAGCAGCTTCACTAGCGGGGTGGGTGCCGGGGAGCTGTTTTTT.

The J gene is TRBJ2-2, the V gene TRBV11-2; no clear D. V lost 5 bases and J lost 3, with 13 bases in between. The CDR3 sequence is 15 residues long. The germline CDR1 and CDR2 sequences are SGHAT and FQNNGV. CDR3 coding DNA: TGTGCCAGCAGCCTCTCGGAGACGTACACCGGGGAGCTGTTTTTT. Protein: CASSLSETYTGELFF. Full variable domain (remainder filled in from reference TRBV11-2 and TRBJ2-2): EAGVAQSPRYKIIEKRQSVAFWCNPISGHATLYWYQQILGQGPKLLIQFQNNGVVDDSQLPKDRFSAERLKGVDSTLKIQPAKLEDSAVYLCASSLSETYTGELFFGEGSRLTVL.

The chain joins TRBV6-1 to TRBJ2-5, with TRBD2 matching 8 bases. The CDR3 runs 17 residues. The germline gives CDR1 MNHNS, CDR2 SASEGT. The J segment lost 1 base and the V segment lost 2 bases, leaving 9 bases of the junction unmatched. This CDR3 is CASSESKFRGGQETQYF. The CDR3 DNA sequence: TGTGCCAGCAGTGAATCTAAGTTTCGGGGGGGCCAAGAGACCCAGTACTTC.

This clone has just a few counts. This sequence joins TRBV7-6 and TRBJ2-2; 7 positions match TRBD2. This CDR3 has 18 amino acids. V gave up 5 bases and J gave up 0 bases; unmatched junction bases: 12. Germline V CDR1 and CDR2: SGHVS, FNYEAQ. The CDR3 protein is CASSRGERGEANTGELFF. In DNA form, the CDR3 reads TGTGCCAGCAGCCGCGGCGAGCGGGGAGAAGCGAACACCGGGGAGCTGTTTTTT.

In this sample, this clone turned up a few times. This rearrangement joins TRBV29-1 to TRBJ1-4, with D possibly matching TRBD1 (6 bases). V lost 7 bases and J 0 bases, leaving 9 bases between the germline ends. Germline assignment: CDR1 SQVTM and CDR2 ANQGSEA. The CDR3 totals 13 residues. This chain's CDR3 is CSARQATNEKLFF. The CDR3 nucleotides are TGCAGCGCACGACAGGCAACTAATGAAAAACTGTTTTTT.

The V and J genes are TRBV6-6 and TRBJ1-6; 9 bases align to TRBD1. The CDR3 spans 16 residues. The trim removed 6 bases at V and 6 bases at J, leaving 9 bases unmatched. Germline assignment: CDR1 MNHNY and CDR2 SVGAGI (reference sequence). CDR3 amino acids: CASRDTKTGGNSPLHF. Here the CDR3 DNA reads TGTGCCAGCAGAGACACGAAGACAGGGGGTAATTCACCCCTCCACTTT.

The J gene is TRBJ2-1, the V gene TRBV27, with a weak D call TRBD1 (6 bases). This CDR3 contains 15 residues. With 5 bases removed from V and 7 bases from J, the gap between germline ends came to 18 bases. CDR1 is MNHEY and CDR2 is SMNVEV in the germline V gene (reference sequence). This chain's CDR3 is CASSRTSGAWNEQFF. CDR3 nucleotides: TGTGCCAGCAGTCGTACTTCAGGGGCCTGGAATGAGCAGTTCTTC.

In its sample, this clone was seen a few times. CDR3 protein: CASSIQGGNGYTF. The CDR3 DNA is TGTGCCAGCAGCATACAGGGGGGGAATGGCTACACCTTC. The chain recombines TRBV11-2 with TRBJ1-2; TRBD1 matches 8 bases. J gave up 6 bases and V 5 bases, and 5 bases lay outside the gene matches. CDR3 size: 13 residues. Germline loops: CDR1 SGHAT, CDR2 FQNNGV.

The chain joins TRBV27 to TRBJ2-1; 7 bases align to TRBD2. Per germline, CDR1 MNHEY and CDR2 SMNVEV (reference sequence). The CDR3 loop spans 17 amino acids. V shed 6 bases, J shed 1 base, and the junction held 12 bases outside the gene matches. CDR3 coding DNA: TGTGCCAGCAGACAACTCCTAGCGGACGTATCCTACAATGAGCAGTTCTTC. It yields the protein CASRQLLADVSYNEQFF.

This clone has only one observation. This rearrangement joins TRBV11-3 to TRBJ2-5; possibly TRBD1 for D (6 bases). The germline CDR1 and CDR2 sequences are SGHNT and YENEEA. The CDR3 is 14 residues long. The V end lost 2 bases, the J end lost 5 bases, and 12 bases lay between the germline ends. The DNA of the CDR3 is TGTGCCAGCAGCTTAAATTCCAGGGGTGAGACCCAGTACTTC. The encoded protein is CASSLNSRGETQYF.

This clone showed up just once. This chain links TRBV29-1 with TRBJ2-2; TRBD1 aligns across 7 bases. V was clipped by 6 bases and J by 0 bases; unmatched bases: 4. This CDR3 is built from 14 residues. Germline CDR1 is SQVTM and CDR2 is ANQGSEA. DNA of the CDR3: TGCAGCGTACGACAGGGAACGAACACCGGGGAGCTGTTTTTT. It specifies CSVRQGTNTGELFF.

The V gene is TRBV11-2, the J gene TRBJ1-4; TRBD1 agrees at 8 bases. From germline, CDR1 is SGHAT and CDR2 FQNNGV. This CDR3 has 16 amino acids. With 5 bases clipped from V and 3 bases from J, the junction kept 8 bases outside the gene matches. The CDR3 is CASSLGQGPSNEKLFF. For the CDR3, the DNA is TGTGCCAGCAGCCTCGGACAGGGACCGTCTAATGAAAAACTGTTTTTT.

This clone has only a few counts. V and J are TRBV3-1 (or the pseudogene TRBV3-2) and TRBJ1-6, with unresolved D. This CDR3 has 14 amino acids. Germline V gene lookup returns CDR1 LGHDT and CDR2 YNNKEL (reference sequence). V dropped 5 bases and J dropped 7 bases, with 12 bases sitting between them. As DNA, the CDR3 is TGTGCCAGCAGCACGGACGGGATGAATTCACCCCTCCACTTT. This sequence encodes CASSTDGMNSPLHF.

V and J are TRBV7-2 and TRBJ2-5; 11 nucleotides align to TRBD1. The junction had 6 bases not matched to a gene; V was cut back by 5 bases and J by 4 bases. Germline V gene lookup returns CDR1 SGHTA and CDR2 FQGNSA. CDR3 length equals 15 residues. The CDR3 region is CASSATGQGGETQYF. The CDR3 DNA sequence: TGTGCCAGCAGCGCGACGGGACAGGGGGGAGAGACCCAGTACTTC.

The chain is built from TRBV3-1 (or the pseudogene TRBV3-2) and TRBJ1-5; 9 nucleotides match TRBD1. This CDR3 has 16 residues. V trimming: 0 bases; J trimming: 4 bases; junction bases outside the gene matches: 4. The V gene's germline CDR1 is LGHDT and CDR2 YNNKEL (reference sequence). The chain's CDR3 is CASSQDTGTGNQPQHF. CDR3 DNA sequence: TGTGCCAGCAGCCAAGATACGGGGACAGGGAATCAGCCCCAGCATTTT.

In regard to this clone: This sample includes further DNA sequences coding for the same CDR3. The chain is built from TRBV5-4 and TRBJ2-1; 7 bases are shared with TRBD2. J was trimmed by 0 bases and V by 4 bases; bases with no gene match: 1. Germline CDR1 and CDR2: SGHNT and YYREEE (reference sequence). This CDR3 comprises 14 residues. This CDR3 is CASSGGGSYNEQFF. CDR3 in DNA: TGTGCCAGCAGCGGGGGGGGCTCCTACAATGAGCAGTTCTTC.

The rearrangement joins TRBV10-3 to TRBJ2-3; weak D call: TRBD2 (6 bases). Trimming took off 0 bases at V and 4 bases at J, with 8 bases between the two ends. CDR3 length equals 14 residues. CDR1 and CDR2 (germline): ENHRY, SYGVKD. The CDR3 reads CAISESGGSDTQYF. CDR3 nucleotides: TGTGCCATCAGTGAGTCGGGGGGTTCAGATACGCAGTATTTT.